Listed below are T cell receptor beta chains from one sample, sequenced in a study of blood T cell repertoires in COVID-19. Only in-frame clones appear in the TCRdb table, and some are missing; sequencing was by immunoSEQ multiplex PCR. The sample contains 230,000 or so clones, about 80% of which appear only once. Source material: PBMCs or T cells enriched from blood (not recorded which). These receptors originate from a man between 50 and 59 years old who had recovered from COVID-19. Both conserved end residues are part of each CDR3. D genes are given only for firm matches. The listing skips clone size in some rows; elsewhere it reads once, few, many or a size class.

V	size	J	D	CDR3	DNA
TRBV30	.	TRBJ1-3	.	CAWSVRSLSGNTIYF	TGTGCCTGGAGTGTACGATCCCTATCTGGAAACACCATATATTTT
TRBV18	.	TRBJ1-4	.	CASSPNEWTVGSTNEKLFF	TGTGCCAGCTCACCGAATGAGTGGACTGTGGGTTCAACTAATGAAAAACTGTTTTTT
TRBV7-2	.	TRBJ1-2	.	CASSLDWTAYGYTF	TGTGCCAGCAGCTTAGATTGGACAGCATATGGCTACACCTTC
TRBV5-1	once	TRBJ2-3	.	CASSLAPSTDTQYF	TGCGCCAGCAGCCTAGCGCCTAGCACAGATACGCAGTATTTT
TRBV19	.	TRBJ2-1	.	CASSISGARDNEQFF	TGTGCCAGTAGTATCTCTGGGGCCAGGGACAATGAGCAGTTCTTC
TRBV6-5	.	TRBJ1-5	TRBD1	CASADREYQPQHF	TGTGCCAGCGCTGACAGGGAGTATCAGCCCCAGCATTTT
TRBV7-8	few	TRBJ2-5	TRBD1	CASSRLAGQGEETQYF	TGTGCCAGCAGTCGCCTTGCTGGGCAGGGGGAAGAGACCCAGTACTTC
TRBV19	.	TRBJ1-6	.	CASSIRTAGSPLHF	TGTGCCAGTAGTATAAGAACGGCGGGGTCACCCCTCCACTTT
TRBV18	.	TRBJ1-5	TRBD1	CASASAGQGKLWSNQPQHF	TGTGCCAGCGCATCCGCGGGACAGGGGAAGTTGTGGAGCAATCAGCCCCAGCATTTT
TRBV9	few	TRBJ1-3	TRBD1	CASSPGTAGNTIYF	TGTGCCAGCAGCCCCGGGACAGCTGGAAACACCATATATTTT
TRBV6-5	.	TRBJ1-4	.	CASSQDRANEKLFF	TGTGCCAGCAGTCAGGACAGAGCTAATGAAAAACTGTTTTTT
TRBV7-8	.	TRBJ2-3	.	CASLEVDTQYF	TGTGCCAGTCTGGAGGTGGATACGCAGTATTTT
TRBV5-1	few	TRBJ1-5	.	CASSEGRNQPQHF	TGCGCCAGCAGCGAGGGTAGGAATCAGCCCCAGCATTTT
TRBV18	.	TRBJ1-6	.	CASSPAVESPLHF	TGTGCCAGCTCACCGGCGGTTGAGTCACCCCTCCACTTT
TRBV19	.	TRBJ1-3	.	CASSEYSGNTIYF	TGTGCCAGTAGTGAGTACTCTGGAAACACCATATATTTT
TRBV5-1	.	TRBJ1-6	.	CASATENNSPLHF	TGCGCCAGCGCGACAGAGAATAATTCACCCCTCCACTTT
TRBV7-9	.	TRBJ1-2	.	CASSLAGDYGYTF	TGTGCCAGCAGCTTAGCAGGGGACTATGGCTACACCTTC
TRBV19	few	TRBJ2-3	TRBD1	CASSLQGEWTDTQYF	TGTGCCAGTAGCCTACAGGGGGAATGGACAGATACGCAGTATTTT
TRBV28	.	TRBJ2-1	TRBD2	CASSLMTSGAYNEQFF	TGTGCCAGCAGTCTCATGACTAGCGGTGCTTACAATGAGCAGTTCTTC
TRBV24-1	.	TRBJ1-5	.	CATSEGSQGSFSSNQPQHF	TGTGCCACCAGTGAGGGGTCGCAGGGATCCTTCTCTAGCAATCAGCCCCAGCATTTT
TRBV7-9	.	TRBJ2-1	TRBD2	CASSYTSGDRDEQFF	TGTGCCAGCAGCTACACTAGCGGGGACCGCGATGAGCAGTTCTTC
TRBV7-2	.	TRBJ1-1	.	CASSRQNTEAFF	TGTGCCAGCAGCAGACAGAACACTGAAGCTTTCTTT
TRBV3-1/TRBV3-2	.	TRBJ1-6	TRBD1	CASSPGQWYNSPLHF	TGTGCCAGCAGCCCGGGACAGTGGTATAATTCACCCCTCCACTTT
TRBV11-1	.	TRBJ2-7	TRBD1	CASSLFTGDYEQYF	TGTGCCAGCAGCTTATTTACAGGGGACTACGAGCAGTACTTC
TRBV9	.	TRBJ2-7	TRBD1	CASSVEGSGGNEQYF	TGTGCCAGCAGCGTAGAAGGGTCAGGGGGTAACGAGCAGTACTTC
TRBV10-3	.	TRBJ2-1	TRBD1	CAISHTGAEYNEQFF	TGTGCCATCAGTCATACAGGGGCGGAGTACAATGAGCAGTTCTTC
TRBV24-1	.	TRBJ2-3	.	CATAEGPDTQYF	TGTGCCACCGCTGAGGGCCCAGATACGCAGTATTTT
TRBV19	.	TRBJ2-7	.	CASSPRTAYEQYF	TGTGCCAGTAGTCCGAGGACAGCCTACGAGCAGTACTTC
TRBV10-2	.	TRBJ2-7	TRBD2	CASIALAGGLSYEQYF	TGCGCCAGCATAGCACTAGCGGGAGGCCTCTCCTACGAGCAGTACTTC
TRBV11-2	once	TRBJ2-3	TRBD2	CASSFSGTSGRNTQYF	TGTGCCAGCAGCTTCTCCGGGACTAGCGGGAGGAATACGCAGTATTTT